This T cell receptor (beta chain) was sequenced for a study of blood T cell repertoires in COVID-19. Germline CDR1 and CDR2: SEHNR and FQNEAQ (reference sequence). V was shortened by 7 bases and J by 5 bases, with 17 bases between the two germline ends. This CDR3 has 14 amino acids. The authors' processing: The assay estimated nucleated cells by amplifying reference gene primers. Clones were read by immunoSEQ multiplex PCR, and TCRdb kept only the in-frame ones, dropping some. The V and J calls and clone size were taken over from that table, and D and trimming were inferred from the DNA. Among about 160,000 clones, roughly 87% were seen once, and the ten largest hold 3.5% to 4%.

The sample taken for sequencing was peripheral blood. The clonotype originates from a woman aged 55-69 years who had recovered from COVID-19. The chain uses TRBV7-9 and TRBJ1-1; possibly TRBD1 for D (6 bases). The CDR3 DNA sequence: TGTGCCAGCACCCGAACAGGGCGTATGACTGAAGCTTTCTTT. Its protein is CASTRTGRMTEAFF.